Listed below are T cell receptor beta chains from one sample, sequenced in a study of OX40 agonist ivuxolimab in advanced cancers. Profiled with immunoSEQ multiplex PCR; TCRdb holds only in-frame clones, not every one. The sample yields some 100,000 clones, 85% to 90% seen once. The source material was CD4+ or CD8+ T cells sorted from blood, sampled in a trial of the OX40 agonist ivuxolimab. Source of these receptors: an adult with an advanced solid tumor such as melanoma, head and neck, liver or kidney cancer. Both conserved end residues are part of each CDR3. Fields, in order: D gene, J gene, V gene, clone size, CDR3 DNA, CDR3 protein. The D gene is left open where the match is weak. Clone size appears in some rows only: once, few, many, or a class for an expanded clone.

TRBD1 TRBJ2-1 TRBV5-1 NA TGCGCCAGCAGCTTGGGCAGGACAGGCAACTACAATGAGCAGTTCTTC CASSLGRTGNYNEQFF
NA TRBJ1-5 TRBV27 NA TGTGCCAGCGCCCCCGGGACGGCAACTCCCCCAAGGCATTTT CASAPGTATPPRHF
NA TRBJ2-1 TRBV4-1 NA TGCGCCAGCAGCCTGCTATCTCCCGGAAACAATGAGCAGTTCTTC CASSLLSPGNNEQFF
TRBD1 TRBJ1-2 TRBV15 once TGTGCCACCAGCAGAGTGGGGGGACAGTCTAAAGGCTACACCTTC CATSRVGGQSKGYTF
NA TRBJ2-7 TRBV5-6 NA TGTGCCAGCAGCCGACGTCGAGGTTCGGGCTCCTACGAGCAGTACTTC CASSRRRGSGSYEQYF
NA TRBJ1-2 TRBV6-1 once TGTGCCAGCAGTGAAGCGAACGGGTATGGCTACACCTTC CASSEANGYGYTF
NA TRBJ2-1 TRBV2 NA TGTGCCATCCCGGGACCGACTGGGCATGAGCAGTTCTTC CAIPGPTGHEQFF
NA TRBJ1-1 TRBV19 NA TGTGCCAGTATTATGGGGTTTGGGAGCGCTGAAGCTTTCTTT CASIMGFGSAEAFF
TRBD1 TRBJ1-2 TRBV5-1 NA TGCGCCAGCAGCTTCGGACAGGCCGCTTCTAACTATGGCTACACCTTC CASSFGQAASNYGYTF
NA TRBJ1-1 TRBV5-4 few TGTGCCAGCAGCCCAGAGTTGAACACTGAAGCTTTCTTT CASSPELNTEAFF
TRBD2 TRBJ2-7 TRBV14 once TGTGCCAGCAGCCAAGTTCTAGCGGGAGTGTATGAGCAGTACTTC CASSQVLAGVYEQYF
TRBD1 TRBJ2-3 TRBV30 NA TGTGCCTGGAGTCCAGGACAGGGTATTACAGATACGCAGTATTTT CAWSPGQGITDTQYF
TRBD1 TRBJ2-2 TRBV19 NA TGTGCCAGTACACCGGGACAGGGCTACACCGGGGAGCTGTTTTTT CASTPGQGYTGELFF
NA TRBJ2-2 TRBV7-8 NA TGTGCCAGCAGCTTAAGCCGGTTAACGAACACCGGGGAGCTGTTTTTT CASSLSRLTNTGELFF
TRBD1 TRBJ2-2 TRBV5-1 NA TGCGCCAGCAGCTCGTCAGGGGGCACCGGGGAGCTGTTTTTT CASSSSGGTGELFF
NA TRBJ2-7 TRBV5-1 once TGCGCCAGCAGCTTGGGGTCAGGGTCTCTCTACGAGCAGTACTTC CASSLGSGSLYEQYF
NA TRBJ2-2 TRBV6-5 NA TGTGCCAGCAGTTCCTTATACGGGGAGCTGTTTTTT CASSSLYGELFF
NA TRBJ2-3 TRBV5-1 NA TGCGCCAGCAGCTTGAATCTAGGTCCAGATACGCAGTATTTT CASSLNLGPDTQYF
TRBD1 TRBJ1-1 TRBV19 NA TGTGCCAGTAGTATAGGAGGGGACAGGGGAGAAGCTTTCTTT CASSIGGDRGEAFF
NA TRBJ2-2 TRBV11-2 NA TGTGCCAGCAGCTTAGTGCGACAGAACACCGGGGAGCTGTTTTTT CASSLVRQNTGELFF
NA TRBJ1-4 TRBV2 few TGTGCCAGCAGGCAGGCCCTCTCAGGGCGTGAAAAACTGTTTTTT CASRQALSGREKLFF
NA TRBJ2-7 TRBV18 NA TGTGCCAGCTCACCACAAAGGGATCCCTACGAGCAGTACTTC CASSPQRDPYEQYF
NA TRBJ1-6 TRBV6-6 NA TGTGCCAGCAGAGATGTCGGGGCAGATTCACCCCTCCACTTT CASRDVGADSPLHF
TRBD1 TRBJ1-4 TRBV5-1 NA TGCGCCAGCAGCTTGGCCATCTGGACAGGGGGTAATGAAAAACTGTTTTTT CASSLAIWTGGNEKLFF
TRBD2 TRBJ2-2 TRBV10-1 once TGCGCCAGCAGTGCTAAGACTAGCGGGGGCACAGGCGGGGAGCTGTTTTTT CASSAKTSGGTGGELFF
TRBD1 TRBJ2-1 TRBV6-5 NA TGTGCCAGCAGCCAAACAGGGGAAGGAGGTGAGCAGTTCTTC CASSQTGEGGEQFF
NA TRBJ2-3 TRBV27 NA TGTGCCAGCAGTTTGAGGGGCACAGATACGCAGTATTTT CASSLRGTDTQYF
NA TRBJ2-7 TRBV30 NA TGTGCCTGGAGCGCGGGGAGTCCCGAGCAGTACTTC CAWSAGSPEQYF
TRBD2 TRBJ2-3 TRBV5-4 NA TGTGCCAGCATCCCCCGGGGCGGGGGAGCCCCCGCAGATACGCAGTATTTT CASIPRGGGAPADTQYF
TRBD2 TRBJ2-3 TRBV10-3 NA TGTGCCATCAGTGCGACTAGCGGGGGCAAGGGAGGGGATACGCAGTATTTT CAISATSGGKGGDTQYF
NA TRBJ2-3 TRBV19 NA TGTGCCAGTAGCCCGGGGATGTATGGTGCAGATACGCAGTATTTT CASSPGMYGADTQYF
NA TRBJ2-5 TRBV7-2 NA TGTGCCAGCAGCTCCAGTCCTAGTGGAGAGACCCAGTACTTC CASSSSPSGETQYF
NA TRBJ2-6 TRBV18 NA TGTGCCAGCTCAGGCGCTGGGGCCAACGTCCTGACTTTC CASSGAGANVLTF
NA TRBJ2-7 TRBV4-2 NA TGTGCCAGCAGCCAAGAAGCGGCAGCGAGTTACGAGCAGTACTTC CASSQEAAASYEQYF
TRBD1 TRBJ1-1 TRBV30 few TGTGCCCTGTGCCGGGACAGACTATCTGAAGCTTTCTTT CALCRDRLSEAFF
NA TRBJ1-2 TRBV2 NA TGTGCCAGCAGAAAGAGCGGACAAAAATACTATGGCTACACCTTC CASRKSGQKYYGYTF
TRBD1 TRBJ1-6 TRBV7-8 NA TGTGCCAGCAGCTTTTCTAGACAGGGGGGTTCACCCCTCCACTTT CASSFSRQGGSPLHF
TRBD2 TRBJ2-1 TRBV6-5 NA TGTGCCAGCCGGACGAGCGGGAGGCAGGGTGAGCAGTTCTTC CASRTSGRQGEQFF
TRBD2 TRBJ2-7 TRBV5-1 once TGCGCCAGCAGCTTGGCCGGAGGTAGCGGGGGGACCCACGCCTACGAGCAGTACTTC CASSLAGGSGGTHAYEQYF
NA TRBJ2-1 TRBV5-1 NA TGCGCCAGCAGCTTGGTTACGGGGTCCTACAATGAGCAGTTCTTC CASSLVTGSYNEQFF
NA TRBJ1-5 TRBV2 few TGTGCCAGCAGTGGGACGTGGACAACACAGCCCCAGCATTTT CASSGTWTTQPQHF